This T cell receptor (beta chain) emerged from a study of post-analysis software for immune sequencing data (dated by TCRdb to the mid-2010s). For the study in its entirety: The recorded disease courses included relapsing-remitting, secondary progressive and progressive-relapsing multiple sclerosis, and some patients had no subtype annotation. Patient repertoires were compared against over ten previously published healthy control repertoires from donors aged about 6 to 25 years. A subset of samples was prepared in parallel using single-end sample barcoding, then pooled and co-amplified after Illumina adapter ligation. What the study reported, not specific to this receptor: The multiple sclerosis patient group was slightly younger than the control group. Multiple sclerosis patients had significantly lower normalized Chao1 diversity than controls, a result that suggests substantial peripheral T-cell clonal expansion. Direct clustering with F measure revealed strong co-clustering of samples prepared in the same batch, which led to a batch-effect correction. Significantly higher frequencies in patients than in controls were found for five TRBV segments, including TRBV5-6, TRBV5-1 and TRBV20-1.

Library generation was performed with PCR. The sequencing machine was an Illumina HiSeq 2500. Unique molecular identifiers were incorporated into TCR beta cDNA libraries to reduce PCR and sequencing biases. Every 1 to 10 million input T cells yielded 500,000 or so cDNA molecules, meaning each molecule approximated one T cell. The patient libraries were prepared and sequenced using the same protocol as the earlier healthy control dataset. Samples belonging to the same batch were prepared together, multiplexed and sequenced on a shared HiSeq lane. On the authors' methods: MIGEC handled the raw barcoded reads, throwing out single-read molecular identifier groups before consensus assembly and CDR3 extraction. VDJtools was used for post-analysis of the clonotype tables, and diversity was normalized by down-sampling every dataset to the size of the smallest sample. To correct batch-related cross-sample contamination, repertoire overlap clustering matched CDR3 amino acid sequences but not nucleotide sequences. TCRdb itself trimmed the public reads at Q25 with fastp, ran MiXCR and retained productive beta chains. Records with the same CDR3 protein are collapsed into one entry carrying the most frequent genes and DNA. The V and J calls, along with clone size, are taken from TCRdb and not from the paper's own processing. The sample table shows some 690,000 distinct CDR3 sequences, and roughly 30% are seen once. The top ten hold roughly 0.53% of the sample.

Clipping removes 6 bases from V and 7 bases from J, with 21 as the unmatched junction base count. The CDR3 goes from the cysteine to the phenylalanine over 19 residues. Only the CDR3 part of the read is kept: 57 bases, read in frame from the first base. CDR1 and CDR2 (SNHLY, FYNNEI) derive from the germline V gene. TCR beta repertoires were profiled from peripheral blood of about a dozen young patients with multiple sclerosis to demonstrate the VDJtools post-analysis software. The multiple sclerosis patients were children and adolescents ranging in age from about 6 to 16 years. With regard to this clonotype: Its antigen target is currently unknown. Base qualities were left out, and no much larger clone turns up one base away.

The sequence is built from TRBV2 and TRBJ2-2, with TRBD1 identical over 9 junction bases. Source material: blood. The sequence came from a girl aged 10 to 17 with multiple sclerosis. In nucleotides, the sequence is TGTGCCAGCAGGAAATCCGGGACAGGGACCCAATCAAGGAACGGGGAGCTGTTTTTT. Translated, it reads CASRKSGTGTQSRNGELFF.